This paragraph reports one T cell receptor (beta chain). A second about 6 to 12 cycle PCR used barcoded and J-beta primers. From each sample, at least 2.5 million paired-end reads containing CDR3 were obtained. A single record per CDR3 protein comes from TCRdb applying MiXCR to the 5' RACE reads. The table shows fewer than 1.5 million distinct CDR3 sequences, with 42% occurring only once. These data come from a study of blood T cells in healthy people across ages. About the research overall: The template switching approach captured approximately one barcoded beta molecule for every two T cells.

Peripheral blood samples of 9 to 10 milliliters were drawn from each donor. Extracted total RNA amounted to at least 5.5 micrograms for each sample. This CDR3 has 19 amino acids. The J segment lost 5 bases and the V segment lost 5 bases, leaving 13 bases of the junction unmatched. Germline CDR1 SGHTA, CDR2 FQGNSA. V and J are TRBV7-2 and TRBJ2-3; 16 bases are a match to TRBD2. The sequenced material came from blood. This TCR came from a woman younger than 35 in good health. This chain's CDR3 is CASSVVAGLAGGLGDTQYF. CDR3 nucleotide sequence: TGTGCCAGCAGCGTTGTGGCGGGACTAGCGGGAGGGCTCGGAGATACGCAGTATTTT.